Shown below are 5 T cell receptor beta chains from a single sample sequenced in a study of blood T cell repertoires in COVID-19 (dated by TCRdb to the early 2020s). The method behind the library was the immunoSEQ multiplex PCR assay. This immuneACCESS table, as held by TCRdb, lists in-frame sequences with V and J called but not all clones. Of the missing ones, under half trace to an unresolved V gene in checked studies; the others have no known cause. This sample lists tens of thousands of clones; 75% to 90% were detected once. The biggest ten clones account for 43% of the sample. Material: peripheral blood. These receptors came from a woman in her fifties or sixties with COVID-19, enrolled during active disease.

This clone was detected once. The J gene is TRBJ1-2, the V gene TRBV5-1; 7 positions agree with TRBD1. Germline trimming cut 4 bases from V and 6 bases from J; bases unmatched to any gene: 3. This CDR3 contains 12 residues. The germline gives CDR1 SGHRS, CDR2 YFSETQ. CDR3 in amino acids: CASSRDRNGYTF. Written as DNA, the CDR3 is TGCGCCAGCAGCCGGGACAGAAATGGCTACACCTTC. The complete variable domain, with remaining parts taken from reference TRBV5-1 and TRBJ1-2, reads KAGVTQTPRYLIKTRGQQVTLSCSPISGHRSVSWYQQTPGQGLQFLFEYFSETQRNKGNFPGRFSGRQFSNSRSEMNVSTLELGDSALYLCASSRDRNGYTFGSGTRLTVV.

This clone showed up just once. The gene calls are TRBV5-5 and TRBJ2-5; D may be TRBD2 (6 bases). Germline V gene sequence: CDR1 SGHKS, CDR2 YYEKEE (reference sequence). The CDR3 runs 14 residues. V gave up 0 bases and J gave up 5 bases, with 11 bases separating them. The CDR3 DNA sequence: TGTGCCAGCAGCTTGGGACTAGTATCCGAGACCCAGTACTTC. Its translation is CASSLGLVSETQYF.

The rearrangement uses TRBV5-1 and TRBJ2-7; maybe TRBD2 (5 bases). V dropped 1 base and J dropped 1 base, with 12 bases sitting between them. In germline, CDR1 is SGHRS, CDR2 YFSETQ. This CDR3 has 15 amino acids. CDR3 sequence (DNA): TGCGCCAGCAGCTTGACGCTACCGGGGTCCTACGAGCAGTACTTC. This codes for CASSLTLPGSYEQYF.

J is TRBJ2-7 and V is TRBV5-1; D is possibly TRBD2 (6 bases). Deletions cut 4 bases from V and 7 bases from J, with 18 bases between. Germline V gene sequence: CDR1 SGHRS, CDR2 YFSETQ. The CDR3 length is 14 residues. The CDR3 sequence is CASSTGGGIEEQYF. In DNA form, the CDR3 reads TGCGCCAGCAGCACCGGGGGAGGTATCGAGGAGCAGTACTTC. Full variable domain (missing parts from reference TRBV5-1 and TRBJ2-7): KAGVTQTPRYLIKTRGQQVTLSCSPISGHRSVSWYQQTPGQGLQFLFEYFSETQRNKGNFPGRFSGRQFSNSRSEMNVSTLELGDSALYLCASSTGGGIEEQYFGPGTRLTVT.

This clone was detected once. The genes are TRBV30 and TRBJ1-6; D possibly corresponds to TRBD1 (6 bases). Germline V lookup: CDR1 GTSNPN, CDR2 SVGIG (reference sequence). The CDR3 contains 13 residues. Trimming took 3 bases from V and 10 from J, leaving 13 bases between them. CDR3 amino acids: CAWSEPGESPLHF. The CDR3 bases are TGTGCCTGGAGCGAACCAGGGGAATCACCCCTCCACTTT. Drawing the rest from reference TRBV30 and TRBJ1-6, the complete variable domain is SQTIHQWPATLVQPVGSPLSLECTVEGTSNPNLYWYRQAAGRGLQLLFYSVGIGQISSEVPQNLSASRPQDRQFILSSKKLLLSDSGFYLCAWSEPGESPLHFGNGTRLTVT.